The 23 T cell receptor beta chains below were found in one sample sequenced in a study of cytomegalovirus exposure and HLA in healthy donors. The study ran its PCR with 60 Vbeta and 13 Jbeta primers. Only in-frame clones appear in the TCRdb table, and some are missing; sequencing was by immunoSEQ multiplex PCR. Of some 250,000 clones detected, 75% to 85% appear once; the ten largest clones hold roughly 7.4%. Sequencing was done on a sample of PBMCs. These receptors came from a woman aged 55-70 years in good health and CMV-seropositive.

V is TRBV30 and J is TRBJ2-3; the match to TRBD2 covers 7 bases. Trimming removed 0 bases from V and 8 bases from J; junction bases left unmatched: 5. This CDR3 is 13 amino acids long. The germline V gene has CDR1 GTSNPN and CDR2 SVGIG (reference sequence). In nucleotides, the CDR3 is TGTGCCTGGAGTGTACGGGAGGTGGGTACGCAGTATTTT. This encodes CAWSVREVGTQYF.

This chain connects TRBV28 to TRBJ1-2, with no clear D. CDR3 length: 16 residues. V lost 4 bases, J lost 0 bases, and 15 bases lay in between. Germline V lookup: CDR1 MDHEN, CDR2 SYDVKM. The CDR3 region has the DNA TGTGCCAGCAGTTCCCGTTCTGCACCTACTAACTATGGCTACACCTTC. As protein: CASSSRSAPTNYGYTF.

This chain connects TRBV10-3 to TRBJ2-7; 9 bases are shared with TRBD2. The germline gives CDR1 ENHRY, CDR2 SYGVKD. The V and J ends lost 6 bases and 6 bases, in that order; junction bases with no gene match: 9. The CDR3 sequence is 14 residues long. The CDR3 protein is CAIRTASGISEQYF. The CDR3 nucleotides read TGTGCCATCAGAACCGCTAGCGGGATCTCCGAGCAGTACTTC.

This sequence joins TRBV23-1 and TRBJ2-2; perhaps TRBD1 as D (6 bases). TRBV23-1 is classed as an ORF, of uncertain function. Trimming stripped 0 bases from V and 5 bases from J, with 13 bases between. The CDR3 spans 16 residues. CDR3 DNA sequence: TGCGCCAGCAGTCAATCGCCTAAGAGGGGGACCGGGGAGCTGTTTTTT. Amino acid sequence: CASSQSPKRGTGELFF.

The J gene is TRBJ2-2, the V gene TRBV19; 10 nucleotides align to TRBD1. The CDR3 runs to 15 residues. Germline CDR1 LNHDA, CDR2 SQIVND (reference sequence). V trimming: 4 bases; J trimming: 7 bases; junction bases outside the gene matches: 6. The CDR3 DNA reads as TGTGCCAGTAGTACCCAGGACAGGGGGATCGGGGAGCTGTTTTTT. Translation gives CASSTQDRGIGELFF.

This chain joins TRBV11-2 and TRBJ1-1; 8 bases fit TRBD1. V shed 6 bases and J 0 bases; nucleotides not matched to a gene: 9. This CDR3 spans 16 amino acids. The germline CDR1 and CDR2 sequences are SGHAT and FQNNGV. CDR3 DNA: TGTGCCAGCAGGGCTACAGGGGGAGTAATGAACACTGAAGCTTTCTTT. Protein: CASRATGGVMNTEAFF.

The chain has TRBV27 and TRBJ2-3; TRBD2 is a possible D gene (6 bases). The CDR3 totals 15 residues. The V end was cut by 0 bases, the J end by 4 bases, with 11 bases between. Per the germline V gene, CDR1 is MNHEY and CDR2 is SMNVEV (reference sequence). CDR3 protein: CASSLSGGRPDTQYF. The CDR3, as DNA: TGTGCCAGCAGTTTATCTGGTGGGAGGCCAGATACGCAGTATTTT.

The rearrangement joins TRBV2 to TRBJ2-5, with 7 bases fitting TRBD1. CDR1 and CDR2 (germline): SNHLY, FYNNEI. The CDR3 consists of 13 residues. J lost 4 bases, V lost 4 bases, and 3 bases had no gene match. CDR3: CASSGDRTETQYF. CDR3 coding DNA: TGTGCCAGCAGTGGGGACAGAACAGAGACCCAGTACTTC.

This clone was counted once. This sequence joins TRBV5-1 and TRBJ2-2, with no clear D. The germline gives CDR1 SGHRS, CDR2 YFSETQ. This CDR3 is 12 amino acids long. With 4 bases removed from V and 4 bases from J, the gap between germline ends came to 5 bases. The CDR3 DNA sequence: TGCGCCAGCAGCCACTTCACCGGGGAGCTGTTTTTT. It is translated as CASSHFTGELFF. Full variable domain (outside the CDR3, taken from reference TRBV5-1 and TRBJ2-2): KAGVTQTPRYLIKTRGQQVTLSCSPISGHRSVSWYQQTPGQGLQFLFEYFSETQRNKGNFPGRFSGRQFSNSRSEMNVSTLELGDSALYLCASSHFTGELFFGEGSRLTVL.

V usage is TRBV5-1 and J usage is TRBJ2-5; 13 positions agree with TRBD2. The CDR3 extends over 15 amino acids. The V and J ends lost 4 bases and 5 bases, in that order; junction bases with no gene match: 5. Germline CDR1 reads SGHRS; CDR2 reads YFSETQ. CDR3 protein: CASSPGTSGTETQYF. CDR3 sequence (DNA): TGCGCCAGCAGCCCCGGGACTAGCGGGACGGAGACCCAGTACTTC.

This chain links TRBV10-2 with TRBJ2-3; D possibly corresponds to TRBD2 (5 bases). CDR1 and CDR2 (germline): WSHSY, SAAADI. The CDR3 spans 13 residues. V gave up 6 bases and J gave up 1 base, with 8 bases separating them. Here the CDR3 DNA reads TGCGCCAGCAGGCCAGCGGGCACAGATACGCAGTATTTT. Amino acids: CASRPAGTDTQYF.

V usage is TRBV2 and J usage is TRBJ2-7, with a tentative D call TRBD1 (6 bases). V was clipped by 7 bases and J by 2 bases, with 15 bases between them. The CDR3 has 14 residues. Per germline, CDR1 SNHLY and CDR2 FYNNEI. The CDR3 DNA reads TGTGCCAGCACCCGAGGGACACCACCCTACGAGCAGTACTTC. This encodes CASTRGTPPYEQYF.

The gene calls are TRBV28 and TRBJ1-2; a weak D match, TRBD1 (6 bases). V gave up 3 bases and J gave up 3 bases, with 11 bases separating them. CDR1 and CDR2 (germline): MDHEN, SYDVKM. This CDR3 has 14 amino acids. This chain's CDR3 is CASSLWGPHYGYTF. As DNA, the CDR3 is TGTGCCAGCAGTTTGTGGGGGCCCCACTATGGCTACACCTTC.

This chain links TRBV6-4 with TRBJ1-1; D gene unclear. CDR3 length: 18 amino acids. Trimming took 2 bases from V and 0 from J, leaving 19 bases between them. Germline CDR1 and CDR2: MRHNA and SNTAGT. CDR3 bases: TGTGCCAGCAGTGACCCACAGCAGCAAGACGGGATGAACACTGAAGCTTTCTTT. The encoded protein is CASSDPQQQDGMNTEAFF.

The chain carries TRBV19 and TRBJ1-1, with TRBD1 matching over 7 bases. CDR1 LNHDA and CDR2 SQIVND come from the germline V gene (reference sequence). V shed 2 bases and J 8 bases; nucleotides not matched to a gene: 5. The CDR3 extends over 13 amino acids. For the CDR3, the DNA is TGTGCCAGTAGTATAAGGGGACAGACCGAAGCTTTCTTT. The encoded protein is CASSIRGQTEAFF.

Comments on this clone: One junction end disagrees with the germline gene, perhaps due to a read error. V gene TRBV10-1 combines with J gene TRBJ2-1; TRBD2 aligns across 9 bases. This CDR3 comprises 15 residues. CDR1 and CDR2 from the germline V gene are WNHNN and SYGVQD (reference sequence). CDR3: CAGSEAGGSYNEQFF. The CDR3 nucleotides read TGCGCCGGCAGCGAAGCGGGGGGCTCCTACAATGAGCAGTTCTTC.

The chain couples TRBV5-8 to TRBJ2-3; TRBD1 is a possible D gene (6 bases). Per the germline V gene, CDR1 is SGHTS and CDR2 is YDEGEE. Trimming took off 7 bases at V and 2 bases at J, with 11 bases between the two ends. The CDR3 runs 13 residues. In DNA, the CDR3 is TGTGCCAGCCGGGACATCCTCACAGATACGCAGTATTTT. Protein sequence: CASRDILTDTQYF.

The rearrangement joins TRBV7-9 to TRBJ1-3, with TRBD1 matching over 8 bases. Per germline, CDR1 SEHNR and CDR2 FQNEAQ (reference sequence). The CDR3 is made up of 19 amino acids. Trimming took 1 base from V and 0 from J; bases not matched to a gene: 11. The CDR3 protein is CASSLDRGFTHDSGNTIYF. The CDR3 DNA sequence: TGTGCCAGCAGCTTAGACAGGGGGTTCACCCACGACTCTGGAAACACCATATATTTT.

Here the CDR3 reads CASLRANTEAFF. The CDR3 region has the DNA TGTGCCAGTTTGCGGGCGAACACTGAAGCTTTCTTT. The genes are TRBV19 and TRBJ1-1; no firm D call. Per germline, CDR1 LNHDA and CDR2 SQIVND (reference sequence). The CDR3 sequence is 12 residues long. V lost 8 bases and J 1 base, leaving 8 bases between the germline ends. Based on the CDR3 plus reference TRBV19 and TRBJ1-1, the full variable domain is DGGITQSPKYLFRKEGQNVTLSCEQNLNHDAMYWYRQDPGQGLRLIYYSQIVNDFQKGDIAEGYSVSREKKESFPLTVTSAQKNPTAFYLCASLRANTEAFFGQGTRLTVV.

The chain is built from TRBV2 and TRBJ2-2; weak D call: TRBD2 (6 bases). The germline CDR1 and CDR2 sequences are SNHLY and FYNNEI. The V end was cut by 3 bases, the J end by 7 bases, with 9 bases between. This CDR3 spans 13 amino acids. The CDR3 nucleotides are TGTGCCAGCAGTGACGCGGGACTCGGGGAGCTGTTTTTT. Translating it yields CASSDAGLGELFF.

The V gene is TRBV18, the J gene TRBJ2-7, with 16 bases aligning to TRBD2. The CDR3 contains 19 residues. Trimming cost V 2 bases and J 1 base; bases outside gene matches: 8. Germline V gene lookup returns CDR1 KGHSH and CDR2 LQKENI. CDR3 DNA sequence: TGTGCCAGCTCACCAAGAGGCGGGACTAGCGGGAGGGTGTCCTACGAGCAGTACTTC. This codes for CASSPRGGTSGRVSYEQYF.

The rearrangement uses TRBV25-1 and TRBJ1-1; no firm D call. There are 12 residues in the CDR3. V lost 3 bases to trimming and J lost 4 bases, with 6 bases between them. Germline V gene data show CDR1 as MGHDK and CDR2 as SYGVNS. The chain's CDR3 is CASSDGITEAFF. The CDR3 bases are TGTGCCAGCAGTGACGGGATCACTGAAGCTTTCTTT.

This clone was detected a few times. The V call is TRBV6-6, the J call TRBJ2-7; no clear D. The germline CDR1 and CDR2 sequences are MNHNY and SVGAGI (reference sequence). This CDR3 has 16 residues. V was shortened by 0 bases and J by 0 bases, with 12 bases between the two germline ends. CDR3 in DNA: TGTGCCAGCAGTTACTCTCGACACGCGAGCTCCTACGAGCAGTACTTC. Protein product: CASSYSRHASSYEQYF.